This TCR beta chain appears in the sequencing data of a study of blood T cell repertoires in COVID-19. The overall study: Sample material is recorded as cDNA or gDNA derived from T cells, B-cell-depleted T cells, or PBMCs.

V trimming: 4 bases; J trimming: 0 bases; junction bases outside the gene matches: 2. CDR1 SGHNT and CDR2 YENEEA come from the germline V gene. This CDR3 has 16 residues. Some clones are missing from TCRdb's copy, which holds only in-frame ones; the method was immunoSEQ multiplex PCR. The sample includes about 200,000 clones, 84% of them seen just once. Sequencing was done on a sample of peripheral blood. The chain links TRBV11-3 to TRBJ2-2, with 10 bases identical to TRBD2. This sequence originates from a human donor in a cohort sampled during active COVID-19. CDR3 nucleotide sequence: TGTGCCAGCAGCTCGCTAGCGGGAGCGAACACCGGGGAGCTGTTTTTT. Translating gives CASSSLAGANTGELFF. Full variable domain (rest looked up from reference TRBV11-3 and TRBJ2-2): EAGVVQSPRYKIIEKKQPVAFWCNPISGHNTLYWYLQNLGQGPELLIRYENEEAVDDSQLPKDRFSAERLKGVDSTLKIQPAELGDSAVYLCASSSLAGANTGELFFGEGSRLTVL.